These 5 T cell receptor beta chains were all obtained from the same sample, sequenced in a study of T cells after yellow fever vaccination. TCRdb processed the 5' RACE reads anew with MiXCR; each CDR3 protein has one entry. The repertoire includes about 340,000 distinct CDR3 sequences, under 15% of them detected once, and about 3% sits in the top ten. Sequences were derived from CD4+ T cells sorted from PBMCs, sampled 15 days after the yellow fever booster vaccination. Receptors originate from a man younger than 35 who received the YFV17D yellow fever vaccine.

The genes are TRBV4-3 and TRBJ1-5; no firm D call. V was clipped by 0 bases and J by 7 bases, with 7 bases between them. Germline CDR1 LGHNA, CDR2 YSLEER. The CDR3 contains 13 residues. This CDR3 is CASSQDIGQPQHF. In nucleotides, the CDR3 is TGCGCCAGCAGCCAAGATATAGGCCAGCCCCAGCATTTT.

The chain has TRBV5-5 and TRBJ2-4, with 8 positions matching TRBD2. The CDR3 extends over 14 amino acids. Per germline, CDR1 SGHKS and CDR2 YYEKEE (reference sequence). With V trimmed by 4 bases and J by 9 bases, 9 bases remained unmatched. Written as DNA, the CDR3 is TGTGCCAGCAGCATGCCGGGGGGGCCCGTCATTCAGTACTTC. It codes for CASSMPGGPVIQYF. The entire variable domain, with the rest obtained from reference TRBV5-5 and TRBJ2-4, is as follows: DAGVTQSPTHLIKTRGQQVTLRCSPISGHKSVSWYQQVLGQGPQFIFQYYEKEERGRGNFPDRFSARQFPNYSSELNVNALLLGDSALYLCASSMPGGPVIQYFGAGTRLSVL.

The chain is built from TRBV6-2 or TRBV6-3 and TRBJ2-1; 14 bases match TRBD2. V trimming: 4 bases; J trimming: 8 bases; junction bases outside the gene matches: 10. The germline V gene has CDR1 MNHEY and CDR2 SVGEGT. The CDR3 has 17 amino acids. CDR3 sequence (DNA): TGTGCCAGCAGTTCCCGACTAGCGGGGGGGCCTCGGGATGAGCAGTTCTTC. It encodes CASSSRLAGGPRDEQFF.

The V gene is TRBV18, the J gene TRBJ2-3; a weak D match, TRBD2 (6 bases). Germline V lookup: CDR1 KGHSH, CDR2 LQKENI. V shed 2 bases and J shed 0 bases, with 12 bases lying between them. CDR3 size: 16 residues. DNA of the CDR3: TGTGCCAGCTCACCAGAGCGACTAGATAGCACAGATACGCAGTATTTT. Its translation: CASSPERLDSTDTQYF.

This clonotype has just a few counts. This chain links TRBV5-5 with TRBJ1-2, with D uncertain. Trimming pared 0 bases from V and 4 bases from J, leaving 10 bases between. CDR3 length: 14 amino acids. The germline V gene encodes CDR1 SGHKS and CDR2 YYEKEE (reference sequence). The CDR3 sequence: CASSLEGIGYGYTF. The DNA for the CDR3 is TGTGCCAGCAGCTTGGAGGGTATTGGCTATGGCTACACCTTC.